The source of this T cell receptor beta chain is a study of shared T cell receptors in the human thymus. V dropped 5 bases and J dropped 7 bases, with 21 bases sitting between them. The CDR3 sequence is 16 residues long. Germline lookup yields CDR1 SEHNR and CDR2 FQNEAQ (reference sequence). Assay: immunoSEQ multiplex PCR; the TCRdb copy retains only in-frame clones and omits some. Among 500,000 to 550,000 clones listed, approximately 80% were seen once. These data were likewise used in another study, on human thymus T cells. That work contributes: Corrective heart surgery yielded the resections from which the thymus tissue came. An apparent bias in V and J gene usage was seen in thymic and blood repertoires. Highly overlapping thymic repertoires among unrelated individuals were reported in related research.

This sequence originates from a boy in the first two years of life with a congenital heart defect. The sample comprised thymocytes. V is TRBV7-9 and J is TRBJ2-1, with D possibly being TRBD1 (6 bases). CDR3 protein: CASSGRQASRRNEQFF. In DNA form, the CDR3 reads TGTGCCAGCAGCGGGCGACAGGCGTCACGTCGGAATGAGCAGTTCTTC.